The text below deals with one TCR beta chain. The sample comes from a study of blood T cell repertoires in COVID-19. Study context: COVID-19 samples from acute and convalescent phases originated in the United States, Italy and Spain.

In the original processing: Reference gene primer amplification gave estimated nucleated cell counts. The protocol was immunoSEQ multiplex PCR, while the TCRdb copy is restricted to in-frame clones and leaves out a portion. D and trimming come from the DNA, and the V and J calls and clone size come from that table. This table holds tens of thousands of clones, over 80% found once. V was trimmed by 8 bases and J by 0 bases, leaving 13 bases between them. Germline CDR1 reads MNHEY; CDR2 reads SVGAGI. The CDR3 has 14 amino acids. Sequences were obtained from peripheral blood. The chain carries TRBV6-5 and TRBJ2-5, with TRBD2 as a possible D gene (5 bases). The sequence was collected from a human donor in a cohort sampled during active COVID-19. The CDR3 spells CASGLSGNQETQYF. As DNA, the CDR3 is TGTGCCAGCGGTCTGTCCGGGAACCAAGAGACCCAGTACTTC.